This T cell receptor beta chain was retrieved from a study of early T cells in non-severe SARS-CoV-2 infection. This CDR3 is 13 amino acids long. V gave up 3 bases and J gave up 9 bases, with 14 bases separating them. Researchers attached unique molecular identifiers to individual cDNA molecules. Via MiXCR, TCRdb re-called the 5' RACE reads, giving one row per CDR3 protein. Of 75,000 to 100,000 distinct CDR3 sequences listed, roughly 15% are singletons. The origin of this receptor is an adult who was a healthcare worker with PCR-confirmed SARS-CoV-2 infection or an uninfected control (not recorded which). Sequencing used whole blood. The chain carries TRBV12-3 or TRBV12-4 and TRBJ1-1; D remains ambiguous. The CDR3 DNA reads as TGTGCCAGCAGTTTTTACGCCCCCGGCCAAGCTTTCTTT. It encodes CASSFYAPGQAFF.